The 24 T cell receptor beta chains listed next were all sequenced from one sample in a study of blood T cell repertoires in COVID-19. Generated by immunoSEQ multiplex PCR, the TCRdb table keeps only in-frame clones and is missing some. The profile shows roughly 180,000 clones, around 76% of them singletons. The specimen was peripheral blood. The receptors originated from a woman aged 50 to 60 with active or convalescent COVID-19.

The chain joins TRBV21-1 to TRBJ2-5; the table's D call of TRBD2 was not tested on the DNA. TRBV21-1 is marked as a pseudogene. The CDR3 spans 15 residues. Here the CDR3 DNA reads TGTGCCAGCAGCAAACTAGCGGGAGGGTTGACGACCCAGTACTTC. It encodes CASSKLAGGLTTQYF.

The CDR3 sequence: CASSYSKEQPQHF. CDR3 bases: TGTGCCAGCAGTTACTCGAAGGAGCAGCCCCAGCATTTT. This sequence joins TRBV6-2 or TRBV6-3 and TRBJ1-5; no reliable D call. The V end was cut by 0 bases, the J end by 7 bases, with 7 bases between. The CDR3 has 13 residues. The germline CDR1 and CDR2 sequences are MNHEY and SVGEGT.

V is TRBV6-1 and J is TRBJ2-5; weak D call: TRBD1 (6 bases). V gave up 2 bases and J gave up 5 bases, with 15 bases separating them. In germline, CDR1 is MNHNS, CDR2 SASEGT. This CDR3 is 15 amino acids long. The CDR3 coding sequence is TGTGCCAGCAGTGAAAGGGACACTGGCTGGGAGACCCAGTACTTC. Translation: CASSERDTGWETQYF.

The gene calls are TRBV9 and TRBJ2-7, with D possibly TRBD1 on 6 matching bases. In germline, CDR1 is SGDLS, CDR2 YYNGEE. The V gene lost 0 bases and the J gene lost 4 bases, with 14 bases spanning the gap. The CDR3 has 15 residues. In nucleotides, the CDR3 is TGTGCCAGCAGCGTAGGGGACATCGGGATTTACGAGCAGTACTTC. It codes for CASSVGDIGIYEQYF.

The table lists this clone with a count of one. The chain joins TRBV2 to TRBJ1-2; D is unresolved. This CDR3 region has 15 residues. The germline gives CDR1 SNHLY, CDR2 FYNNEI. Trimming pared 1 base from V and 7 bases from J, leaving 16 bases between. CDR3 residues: CASSEVRIGAGGYTF. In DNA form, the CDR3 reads TGTGCCAGCAGTGAAGTCAGGATTGGAGCGGGTGGCTACACCTTC.

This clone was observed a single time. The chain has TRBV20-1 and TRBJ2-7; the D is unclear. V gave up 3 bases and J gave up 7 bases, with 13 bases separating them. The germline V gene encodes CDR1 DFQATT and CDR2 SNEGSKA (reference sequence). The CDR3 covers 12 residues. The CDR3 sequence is CSASPPGREQYF. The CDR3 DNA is TGCAGTGCTAGTCCCCCCGGCAGGGAGCAGTACTTC.

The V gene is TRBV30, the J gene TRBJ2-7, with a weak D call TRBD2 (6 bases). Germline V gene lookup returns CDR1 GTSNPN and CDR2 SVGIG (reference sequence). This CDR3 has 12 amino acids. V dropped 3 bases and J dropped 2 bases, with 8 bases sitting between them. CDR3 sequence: CAWSRGAYEQYF. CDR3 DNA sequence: TGTGCCTGGAGCCGCGGGGCCTACGAGCAGTACTTC. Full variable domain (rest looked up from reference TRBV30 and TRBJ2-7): SQTIHQWPATLVQPVGSPLSLECTVEGTSNPNLYWYRQAAGRGLQLLFYSVGIGQISSEVPQNLSASRPQDRQFILSSKKLLLSDSGFYLCAWSRGAYEQYFGPGTRLTVT.

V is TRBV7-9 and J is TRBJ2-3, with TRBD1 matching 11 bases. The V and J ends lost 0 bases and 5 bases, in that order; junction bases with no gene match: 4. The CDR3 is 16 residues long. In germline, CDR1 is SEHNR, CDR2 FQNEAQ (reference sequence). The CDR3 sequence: CASSLAGTGGGDTQYF. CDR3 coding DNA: TGTGCCAGCAGCTTAGCCGGGACAGGGGGTGGAGATACGCAGTATTTT.

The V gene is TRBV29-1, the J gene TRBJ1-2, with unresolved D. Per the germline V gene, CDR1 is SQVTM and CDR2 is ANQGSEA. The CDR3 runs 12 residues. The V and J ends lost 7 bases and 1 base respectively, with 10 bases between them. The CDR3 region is CSAAGSNYGYTF. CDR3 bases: TGCAGCGCCGCCGGGAGTAACTATGGCTACACCTTC.

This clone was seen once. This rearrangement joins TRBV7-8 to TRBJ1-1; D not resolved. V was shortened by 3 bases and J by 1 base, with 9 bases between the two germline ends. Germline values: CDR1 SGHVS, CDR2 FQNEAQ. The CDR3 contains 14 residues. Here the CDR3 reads CASSFTGRNTEAFF. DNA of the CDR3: TGTGCCAGCAGCTTTACCGGGAGGAACACTGAAGCTTTCTTT.

For the CDR3, the DNA is TGTGCCAGCAGCCAAGATCAGCGTATAGCCTACGAGCAGTACTTC. It is translated as CASSQDQRIAYEQYF. This sequence joins TRBV14 and TRBJ2-7, with no clear D. Deletions cut 0 bases from V and 2 bases from J, with 11 bases between. Looked up from germline, CDR1 is SGHDN and CDR2 is FVKESK. The length of the CDR3 is 15 residues.

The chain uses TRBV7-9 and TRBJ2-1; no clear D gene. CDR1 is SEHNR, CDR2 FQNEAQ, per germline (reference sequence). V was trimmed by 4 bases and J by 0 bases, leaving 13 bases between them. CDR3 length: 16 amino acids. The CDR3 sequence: CASSSEVARSYNEQFF. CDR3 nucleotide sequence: TGTGCCAGCAGCTCCGAGGTGGCTCGCTCCTACAATGAGCAGTTCTTC.

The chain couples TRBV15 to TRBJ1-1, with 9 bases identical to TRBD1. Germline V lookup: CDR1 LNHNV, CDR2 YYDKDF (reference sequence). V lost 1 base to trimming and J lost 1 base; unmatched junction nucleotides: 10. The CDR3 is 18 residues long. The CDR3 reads CATSRGPLTGGANTEAFF. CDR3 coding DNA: TGTGCCACCAGCAGAGGCCCCTTAACAGGGGGCGCGAACACTGAAGCTTTCTTT.

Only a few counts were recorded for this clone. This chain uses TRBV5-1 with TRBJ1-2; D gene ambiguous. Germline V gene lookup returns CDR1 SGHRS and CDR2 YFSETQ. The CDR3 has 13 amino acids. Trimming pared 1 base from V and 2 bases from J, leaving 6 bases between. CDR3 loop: CASSLSQNYGYTF. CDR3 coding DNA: TGCGCCAGCAGCTTGTCACAGAACTATGGCTACACCTTC.

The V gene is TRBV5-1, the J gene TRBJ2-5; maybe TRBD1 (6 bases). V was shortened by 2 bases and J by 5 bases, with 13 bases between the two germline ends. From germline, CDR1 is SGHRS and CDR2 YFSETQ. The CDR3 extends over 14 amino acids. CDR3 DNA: TGCGCCAGCAGCTTTGCAGGGGTTGGGGAGACCCAGTACTTC. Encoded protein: CASSFAGVGETQYF.

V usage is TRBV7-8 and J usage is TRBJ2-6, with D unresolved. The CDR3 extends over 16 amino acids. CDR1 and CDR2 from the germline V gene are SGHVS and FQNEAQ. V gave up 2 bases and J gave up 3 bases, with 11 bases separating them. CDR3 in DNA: TGTGCCAGCAGCTTAATGCAGGCTTATGGGGCCAACGTCCTGACTTTC. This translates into CASSLMQAYGANVLTF.

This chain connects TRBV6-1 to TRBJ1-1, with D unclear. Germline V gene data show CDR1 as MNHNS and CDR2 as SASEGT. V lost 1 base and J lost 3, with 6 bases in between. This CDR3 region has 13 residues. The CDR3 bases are TGTGCCAGCAGTGAAGACTATTACACTGAAGCTTTCTTT. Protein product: CASSEDYYTEAFF.

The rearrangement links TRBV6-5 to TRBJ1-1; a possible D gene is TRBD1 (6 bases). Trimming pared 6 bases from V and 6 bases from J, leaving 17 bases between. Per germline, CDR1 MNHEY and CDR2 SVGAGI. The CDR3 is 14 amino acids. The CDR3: CASSRIQGSSEAFF. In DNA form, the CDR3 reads TGTGCCAGCAGCCGAATACAGGGTTCCTCTGAAGCTTTCTTT.

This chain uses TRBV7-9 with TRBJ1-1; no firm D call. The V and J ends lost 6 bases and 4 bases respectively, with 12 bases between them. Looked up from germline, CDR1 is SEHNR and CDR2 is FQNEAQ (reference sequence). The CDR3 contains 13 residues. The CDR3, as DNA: TGTGCCAGCAGTTTTGGGAGGAGCACTGAAGCTTTCTTT. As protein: CASSFGRSTEAFF.

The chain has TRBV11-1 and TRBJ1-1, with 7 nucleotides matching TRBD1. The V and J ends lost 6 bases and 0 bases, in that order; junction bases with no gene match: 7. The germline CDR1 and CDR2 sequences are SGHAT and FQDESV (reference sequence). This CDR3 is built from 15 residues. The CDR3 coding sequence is TGTGCCAGCAGTATGCAGGACAGGCTGAACACTGAAGCTTTCTTT. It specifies CASSMQDRLNTEAFF.

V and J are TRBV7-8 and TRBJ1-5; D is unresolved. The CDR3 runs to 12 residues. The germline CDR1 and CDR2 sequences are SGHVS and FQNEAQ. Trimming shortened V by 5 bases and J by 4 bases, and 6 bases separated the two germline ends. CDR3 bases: TGTGCCAGCAGCCCCGTGAATCAGCCCCAGCATTTT. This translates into CASSPVNQPQHF.

CDR3 residues: CASSIGGGIPTDTQYF. The CDR3 bases are TGTGCCAGTAGTATTGGCGGGGGTATCCCAACAGATACGCAGTATTTT. J is TRBJ2-3 and V is TRBV19; 7 bases are shared with TRBD2. Unmatched junction bases numbered 9, after V lost 3 bases and J lost 3 bases. The CDR3 has 16 residues. Germline V gene sequence: CDR1 LNHDA, CDR2 SQIVND (reference sequence).

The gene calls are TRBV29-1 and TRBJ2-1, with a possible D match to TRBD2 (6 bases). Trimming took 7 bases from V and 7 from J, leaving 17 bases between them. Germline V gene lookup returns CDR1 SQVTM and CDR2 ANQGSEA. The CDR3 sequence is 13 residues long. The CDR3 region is CSGGGAAGNEQFF. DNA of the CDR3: TGCAGCGGGGGAGGAGCTGCAGGGAATGAGCAGTTCTTC.

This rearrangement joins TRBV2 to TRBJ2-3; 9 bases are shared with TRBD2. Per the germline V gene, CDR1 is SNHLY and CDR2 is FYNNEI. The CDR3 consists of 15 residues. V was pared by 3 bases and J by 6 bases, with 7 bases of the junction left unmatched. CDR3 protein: CASSDSAGGPDTQYF. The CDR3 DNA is TGTGCCAGCAGTGATTCGGCGGGAGGGCCGGATACGCAGTATTTT.